This T cell receptor (beta chain) was captured in a study of a mutant IDH1 vaccine in newly diagnosed glioma. In the study overall: Patients arrived already treated with radiotherapy, temozolomide, or both, most having had both.

A word on this clone: Its specificity is unknown.

The CDR3 length is 15 residues. Germline-derived CDR1 and CDR2 are LNHDA and SQIVND (reference sequence). V trimming: 3 bases; J trimming: 4 bases; junction bases outside the gene matches: 5. Time point described: week 5, during vaccination. The content of each vaccine dose was 300 ug of mutant IDH1 20-mer peptide, and topical imiquimod accompanied it. The study enrolled donors with new WHO grade 3 or 4 IDH1-mutant, ATRX-lost astrocytomas. Using immunoSEQ multiplex PCR, the repertoire was profiled, and TCRdb retains in-frame clones only, with some absent. Of over 25,000 clones in the sample, approximately 86% were seen once.

This sequence joins TRBV19 and TRBJ2-2; 7 positions match TRBD2. The sample was peripheral blood mononuclear cells (PBMCs), taken from a glioma patient whose treatment included an IDH1 peptide vaccine. This clonotype was sampled from a woman in her thirties or forties with glioma. Some clones in this sample may be carry-over from other donors' samples. In DNA, the CDR3 is TGTGCCAGTAGTATGGGTGCGGGGGTCACCGGGGAGCTGTTTTTT. It codes for CASSMGAGVTGELFF. Combining the CDR3 with reference TRBV19 and TRBJ2-2 gives the whole variable domain DGGITQSPKYLFRKEGQNVTLSCEQNLNHDAMYWYRQDPGQGLRLIYYSQIVNDFQKGDIAEGYSVSREKKESFPLTVTSAQKNPTAFYLCASSMGAGVTGELFFGEGSRLTVL.